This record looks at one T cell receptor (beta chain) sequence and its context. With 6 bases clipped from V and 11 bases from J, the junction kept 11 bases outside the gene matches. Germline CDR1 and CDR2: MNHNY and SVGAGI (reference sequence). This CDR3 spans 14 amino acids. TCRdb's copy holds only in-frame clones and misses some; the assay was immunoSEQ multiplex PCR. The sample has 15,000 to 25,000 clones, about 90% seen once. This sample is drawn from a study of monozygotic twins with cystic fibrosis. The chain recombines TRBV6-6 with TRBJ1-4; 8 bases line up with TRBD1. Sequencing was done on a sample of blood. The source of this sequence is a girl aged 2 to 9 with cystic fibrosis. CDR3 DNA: TGTGCCAGCAGAAACAGGGGGGACTCAGAGAAACTGTTTTTT. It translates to CASRNRGDSEKLFF.